A selection of T cell receptor beta chains follows, all from one sample in a study of T cell repertoires in cytomegalovirus infection. TCRdb reprocessed the reads with MiXCR, giving one entry per CDR3 protein. The table has approximately 550,000 distinct CDR3 sequences, 15% to 20% seen once. The sample was CD8+ T cells from PBMCs. The receptors derive from a human donor in good health (CMV status not recorded). Some clones in this sample may be carry-over from other donors' samples. CDR3s include the opening cysteine and the closing phenylalanine or tryptophan. Each record gives: V gene, D gene, clone size, J gene, CDR3 protein, CDR3 DNA. D genes are given only for firm matches. The size field is filled for only some rows; it gives once, few, many or a size class.

V: TRBV6-5; D: NA; size: NA; J: TRBJ1-1; CDR3: CASSAGGVGTEAFF; DNA: TGTGCCAGCAGCGCCGGAGGGGTGGGCACTGAAGCTTTCTTT
V: TRBV6-1; D: TRBD2; size: NA; J: TRBJ2-7; CDR3: CASSEVGTSGDYEQYF; DNA: TGTGCCAGCAGTGAAGTTGGGACTAGCGGCGACTACGAGCAGTACTTC
V: TRBV7-8; D: TRBD2; size: many; J: TRBJ2-3; CDR3: CAIAGFTDTQYF; DNA: TGTGCCATAGCGGGTTTCACAGATACGCAGTATTTT
V: TRBV10-3; D: NA; size: many; J: TRBJ1-6; CDR3: CAIEEEGGSPLHF; DNA: TGTGCCATCGAGGAAGAGGGTGGTTCACCCCTCCACTTT
V: TRBV12-3/TRBV12-4; D: TRBD2; size: NA; J: TRBJ2-1; CDR3: CASSSVTSGSDNEQFF; DNA: TGTGCCAGCAGTTCGGTCACTAGCGGGAGCGACAATGAGCAGTTCTTC
V: TRBV11-3; D: NA; size: many; J: TRBJ2-1; CDR3: CASSLSGAATYNEQFF; DNA: TGTGCCAGCAGCTTATCTGGGGCAGCCACATACAATGAGCAGTTCTTC
V: TRBV30; D: TRBD2; size: few; J: TRBJ2-5; CDR3: CAWSAGHATGWGGETQYF; DNA: TGTGCCTGGAGCGCTGGGCACGCCACGGGGTGGGGGGGGGAGACCCAGTACTTC
V: TRBV7-3; D: NA; size: many; J: TRBJ2-3; CDR3: CASSLSGVSTDTQYF; DNA: TGTGCCAGCAGCTTATCCGGGGTTAGCACAGATACGCAGTATTTT
V: TRBV10-3; D: NA; size: NA; J: TRBJ2-3; CDR3: CAISGGGLWETTDTQYF; DNA: TGTGCCATCAGTGGAGGAGGCTTATGGGAGACCACAGATACGCAGTATTTT
V: TRBV6-2/TRBV6-3; D: NA; size: many; J: TRBJ2-2; CDR3: CASSGTPWNTGELFF; DNA: TGTGCCAGCAGTGGGACACCTTGGAACACCGGGGAGCTGTTTTTT
V: TRBV12-3/TRBV12-4; D: TRBD1; size: many; J: TRBJ1-1; CDR3: CASLPSRQGAIGTEAFF; DNA: TGTGCCAGCCTACCCTCTAGACAGGGGGCTATCGGCACTGAAGCTTTCTTT
V: TRBV7-6; D: NA; size: many; J: TRBJ2-1; CDR3: CASSLVLDNEQFF; DNA: TGTGCCAGCAGCTTAGTCTTGGACAATGAGCAGTTCTTC